One sample yielded the 22 T cell receptor beta chains listed below, sequenced in a study of coeliac disease (dated by TCRdb to the early 2020s). The receptor library was made with the immunoSEQ multiplex PCR assay. TCRdb provides this immuneACCESS table in a form limited to in-frame rearrangements. Some clones are lacking; in checked studies, under half of them reflect an unresolved V gene, and why the rest are absent is not known. Recorded for this sample are approximately 4,600 clones; roughly three quarters of them occurred a single time. The biggest ten clones account for 14% of the sample. Material: lymphocytes from the gut lamina propria. This sample's cell subset or site label indicates: lamina propria cell (LPC) fraction of small intestinal biopsy. These receptors were taken from a middle-aged woman.

The chain recombines TRBV5-4 with TRBJ2-2; TRBD1 matches 10 bases. Germline trimming cut 4 bases from V and 4 bases from J; bases unmatched to any gene: 4. The CDR3 covers 15 residues. CDR1 is SGHNT, CDR2 YYREEE, per germline (reference sequence). The CDR3 DNA follows: TGTGCCAGCAGCCCGTGGACAGGGGGCACCGGGGAGCTGTTTTTT. Its protein product is CASSPWTGGTGELFF.

The V gene is TRBV4-2, the J gene TRBJ2-2; 7 bases agree with TRBD1. CDR3 length: 17 amino acids. Germline CDR1 is LGHNA and CDR2 is YNFKEQ. After removal of 3 bases from V and 5 bases from J, the junction contained 12 bases not matched to a gene. The CDR3 here is CASSQNPPGGRTGELFF. The CDR3 DNA sequence: TGTGCCAGCAGCCAGAACCCGCCAGGGGGACGAACCGGGGAGCTGTTTTTT.

J is TRBJ2-1 and V is TRBV11-2; D might be TRBD2 (5 bases). Germline V lookup: CDR1 SGHAT, CDR2 FQNNGV. Trimming removed 1 base from V and 14 bases from J, with 15 bases in between. This CDR3 contains 13 residues. CDR3 region: CASSLAPPGKKFF. The CDR3 DNA is TGTGCCAGCAGCTTAGCACCCCCCGGGAAAAAGTTCTTC.

This chain links TRBV11-2 with TRBJ2-3, with 8 bases lining up with TRBD2. Trimming at V came to 5 bases and at J to 1 base, leaving 5 bases not matched to a gene. The CDR3 loop spans 15 amino acids. CDR1 is SGHAT and CDR2 is FQNNGV in the germline V gene. The DNA for the CDR3 is TGTGCCAGCAGCGCGAGCGGGAGAGGCACAGATACGCAGTATTTT. This sequence encodes CASSASGRGTDTQYF. The full variable domain, in which reference TRBV11-2 and TRBJ2-3 provide the parts outside the CDR3, is EAGVAQSPRYKIIEKRQSVAFWCNPISGHATLYWYQQILGQGPKLLIQFQNNGVVDDSQLPKDRFSAERLKGVDSTLKIQPAKLEDSAVYLCASSASGRGTDTQYFGPGTRLTVL.

This chain uses TRBV28 with TRBJ2-7; 9 positions match TRBD2. The CDR3 runs to 15 residues. The germline gives CDR1 MDHEN, CDR2 SYDVKM. V shed 5 bases and J 6 bases; nucleotides not matched to a gene: 11. The CDR3 sequence is CASSLGGGRVGEQYF. CDR3 coding DNA: TGTGCCAGCAGTCTAGGGGGCGGGAGGGTTGGCGAGCAGTACTTC. Variable domain in full (rest from reference TRBV28 and TRBJ2-7): DVKVTQSSRYLVKRTGEKVFLECVQDMDHENMFWYRQDPGLGLRLIYFSYDVKMKEKGDIPEGYSVSREKKERFSLILESASTNQTSMYLCASSLGGGRVGEQYFGPGTRLTVT.

In this sample, this clone turned up once. The V and J genes are TRBV6-5 and TRBJ1-5; D call uncertain. The CDR3 runs 12 residues. The germline V gene has CDR1 MNHEY and CDR2 SVGAGI. Trimming left V 7 bases short and J 11 bases short, with 15 bases between. Written as DNA, the CDR3 is TGTGCCAGCAAAGCTCGGGCGGGGACCCAGCATTTT. Encoded protein: CASKARAGTQHF.

This clone appeared once. The chain uses TRBV14 and TRBJ2-4; possible D gene TRBD1, 6 bases. CDR3 size: 16 residues. Trimming pared 2 bases from V and 1 base from J, leaving 12 bases between. Germline V gene sequence: CDR1 SGHDN, CDR2 FVKESK. Here the CDR3 reads CASSQPTGNAKNIQYF. CDR3 sequence (DNA): TGTGCCAGCAGCCAACCCACAGGGAATGCCAAAAACATTCAGTACTTC.

The chain recombines TRBV19 with TRBJ2-7, with 9 bases identical to TRBD1. V lost 5 bases and J lost 6; bases outside the gene matches: 5. Germline values: CDR1 LNHDA, CDR2 SQIVND (reference sequence). CDR3 length: 13 amino acids. Written as DNA, the CDR3 is TGTGCCAGTAGTCTCGGGACAGGGTTCGAGCAGTACTTC. It specifies CASSLGTGFEQYF.

The CDR3 reads CATSRRDREEKKLFF. The CDR3 nucleotides read TGTGCCACCAGCAGGCGGGACCGGGAAGAGAAAAAACTGTTTTTT. The rearrangement links TRBV15 to TRBJ1-4; a possible D gene is TRBD1 (5 bases). V lost 3 bases, J lost 9 bases, and 17 bases lay in between. This CDR3 contains 15 residues. CDR1 and CDR2 from the germline V gene are LNHNV and YYDKDF (reference sequence).

The CDR3 is CASSSVAGTGRVGTEAFF. CDR3 DNA: TGCGCCAGCAGCTCCGTCGCCGGGACAGGGCGGGTAGGCACTGAAGCTTTCTTT. The V and J genes are TRBV5-1 and TRBJ1-1, with 9 bases fitting TRBD1. The V gene end was trimmed by 3 bases and the J gene end by 4 bases; junction bases not matched to a gene: 16. The CDR3 totals 18 residues. The germline V gene encodes CDR1 SGHRS and CDR2 YFSETQ.

CDR3 sequence: CASSLGLQGSNEKLFF. In DNA form, the CDR3 reads TGTGCCAGCAGCTTAGGCCTACAGGGGTCTAATGAAAAACTGTTTTTT. The chain has TRBV13 and TRBJ1-4, with TRBD1 matching 7 bases. Germline lookup yields CDR1 PRHDT and CDR2 FYEKMQ (reference sequence). V shed 0 bases and J 3 bases; nucleotides not matched to a gene: 4. CDR3 length: 16 amino acids.

This sequence joins TRBV2 and TRBJ1-3, with no clear D. Germline CDR1 SNHLY, CDR2 FYNNEI. Trimming cost V 7 bases and J 0 bases, with 13 bases left between them. This CDR3 is 15 amino acids long. The CDR3 DNA follows: TGTGCCAGCAACCCGAGGGAGCCCTCTGGAAACACCATATATTTT. Its translation is CASNPREPSGNTIYF.

The chain has TRBV4-3 and TRBJ2-6; 7 bases are a match to TRBD2. J lost 1 base, V lost 3 bases, and 6 bases had no gene match. This CDR3 has 17 amino acids. Germline values: CDR1 LGHNA, CDR2 YSLEER. CDR3 protein: CASSHPWRESGANVLTF. CDR3 bases: TGCGCCAGCAGCCACCCTTGGCGGGAGTCTGGGGCCAACGTCCTGACTTTC.

The rearrangement links TRBV30 to TRBJ1-1; D ambiguous. With 0 bases removed from V and 4 bases from J, the gap between germline ends came to 9 bases. The CDR3 is made up of 13 amino acids. Germline V gene lookup returns CDR1 GTSNPN and CDR2 SVGIG (reference sequence). The CDR3 DNA is TGTGCCTGGAGTGTAGCGGCCTTCACTGAAGCTTTCTTT. Its translation is CAWSVAAFTEAFF.

This chain links TRBV5-1 with TRBJ1-1, with D uncertain. Germline loops: CDR1 SGHRS, CDR2 YFSETQ. The CDR3 sequence is 15 residues long. V lost 0 bases to trimming and J lost 0 bases, with 9 bases between them. CDR3 nucleotides: TGCGCCAGCAGCTTGGAGCCAGGTTTGAACACTGAAGCTTTCTTT. Amino acid sequence: CASSLEPGLNTEAFF.

There are a few counts of this clone. This chain links TRBV5-5 with TRBJ2-5; TRBD2 agrees at 12 bases. CDR3 length: 16 amino acids. The V gene end was trimmed by 6 bases and the J gene end by 4 bases; junction bases not matched to a gene: 10. Germline lookup yields CDR1 SGHKS and CDR2 YYEKEE (reference sequence). The CDR3 sequence is CASTISASGRGETQYF. CDR3 DNA sequence: TGTGCCAGCACCATATCGGCTAGCGGGAGGGGAGAGACCCAGTACTTC.

The J gene is TRBJ2-5, the V gene TRBV29-1; 13 bases are shared with TRBD2. Germline V gene data show CDR1 as SQVTM and CDR2 as ANQGSEA. This CDR3 is 12 amino acids long. Trimming removed 6 bases from V and 5 bases from J; junction bases left unmatched: 0. Here the CDR3 reads CSVTSGGETQYF. CDR3 sequence (DNA): TGCAGCGTGACTAGCGGGGGGGAGACCCAGTACTTC.

V usage is TRBV28 and J usage is TRBJ1-3, with TRBD1 matching 7 bases. The CDR3 totals 17 residues. V lost 6 bases, J lost 2 bases, and 13 bases stayed unmatched. CDR1 MDHEN and CDR2 SYDVKM come from the germline V gene. CDR3 sequence (DNA): TGTGCCAGCAGGTTGACCGGAGGGGGCTGGCCTGGAAACACCATATATTTT. This codes for CASRLTGGGWPGNTIYF.

The chain combines TRBV10-3 with TRBJ2-1; 11 bases are shared with TRBD2. J lost 5 bases, V lost 4 bases, and 1 base had no gene match. The CDR3 extends over 14 amino acids. CDR1 and CDR2 (germline): ENHRY, SYGVKD. The CDR3 loop is CAISGLAGNNEQFF. The CDR3 DNA reads TGTGCCATCAGTGGACTAGCGGGGAACAATGAGCAGTTCTTC.

This clone was found a few times. The V gene is TRBV5-1, the J gene TRBJ2-1; 9 bases fit TRBD2. Unmatched junction bases numbered 8, after V lost 2 bases and J lost 8 bases. This CDR3 is built from 15 residues. The V gene's germline CDR1 is SGHRS and CDR2 YFSETQ. DNA of the CDR3: TGCGCCAGCAGCTTCCGTTTTGGCGGGGGGGATGAGCAGTTCTTC. Residues: CASSFRFGGGDEQFF. The whole variable domain, filled in from reference TRBV5-1 and TRBJ2-1, reads KAGVTQTPRYLIKTRGQQVTLSCSPISGHRSVSWYQQTPGQGLQFLFEYFSETQRNKGNFPGRFSGRQFSNSRSEMNVSTLELGDSALYLCASSFRFGGGDEQFFGPGTRLTVL.

On this clone itself: A read error may account for a junction end that differs from germline. The chain couples TRBV6-6 to TRBJ2-7, with a weak D call TRBD2 (6 bases). Germline assignment: CDR1 MNHNY and CDR2 SVGAGI (reference sequence). The CDR3 spans 14 residues. CDR3 nucleotide sequence: TGTGCCAGCACCATAAACCGGGACTCCCACGAGCAGTACTTC. This codes for CASTINRDSHEQYF.

This clone was seen a few times. The CDR3 here is CSGLTGRNYGYTF. In DNA form, the CDR3 reads TGCAGCGGCCTGACAGGGCGAAACTATGGCTACACCTTC. V is TRBV29-1 and J is TRBJ1-2; TRBD1 matches 7 bases. This CDR3 has 13 residues. V lost 7 bases and J lost 2; bases outside the gene matches: 7. Per the germline V gene, CDR1 is SQVTM and CDR2 is ANQGSEA.